A selection of T cell receptor beta chains follows, all from one sample in a study of T cell changes during pregnancy in multiple sclerosis. The data were produced by immunoSEQ multiplex PCR, yet TCRdb's version contains in-frame clones alone and is incomplete. Of fewer than 90,000 clones in the sample, over 85% were seen once. Sequencing used peripheral blood, obtained after pregnancy. Every receptor here comes from a female donor in good health, enrolled as a control in a pregnancy study. The CDR3 runs from the conserved cysteine through the conserved F or W. Fields, in order: V gene, D gene, J gene, clone size, CDR3 DNA, CDR3 protein. D genes are given only for firm matches. Expanded clones get a size class; other rows say once, few or many, or leave the size out.

v_call: TRBV13; d_call: TRBD1; j_call: TRBJ2-1; clone_size: once; cdr3_nt: TGTGCCAGCAGCTTAGGCCCGGGACAGGGGACATACTCCTACAATGAGCAGTTCTTC; cdr3_aa: CASSLGPGQGTYSYNEQFF
v_call: TRBV5-1; d_call: TRBD1; j_call: TRBJ2-7; clone_size: -; cdr3_nt: TGCGCCAGCAGCTACCGGACAGGGGGAATTTACGAGCAGTACTTC; cdr3_aa: CASSYRTGGIYEQYF
v_call: TRBV6-4; d_call: TRBD2; j_call: TRBJ2-2; clone_size: -; cdr3_nt: TGTGCCAGCAGTCCTGAAGCGGGAGTTGCCGGGGAGCTGTTTTTT; cdr3_aa: CASSPEAGVAGELFF
v_call: TRBV2; d_call: -; j_call: TRBJ1-2; clone_size: -; cdr3_nt: TGTGCCAGCATACAGGGAGCGTACGTCTATGGCTACACCTTC; cdr3_aa: CASIQGAYVYGYTF
v_call: TRBV27; d_call: -; j_call: TRBJ2-1; clone_size: -; cdr3_nt: TGTGCCAGCAGTCTTGAGGGAGCGAACTCCTACAATGAGCAGTTCTTC; cdr3_aa: CASSLEGANSYNEQFF
v_call: TRBV10-3; d_call: -; j_call: TRBJ2-1; clone_size: -; cdr3_nt: TGTGCCATCAGTGAAGCAGGGTTTGAGCAGTTCTTC; cdr3_aa: CAISEAGFEQFF
v_call: TRBV27; d_call: -; j_call: TRBJ2-7; clone_size: -; cdr3_nt: TGTGCCAGCAAACCCACAGGGAACTACGAGCAGTACTTC; cdr3_aa: CASKPTGNYEQYF
v_call: TRBV28; d_call: -; j_call: TRBJ2-5; clone_size: -; cdr3_nt: TGTGCCAGCAGTGGGAGTAGGACTGGGGTTCAGACCCAGTACTTC; cdr3_aa: CASSGSRTGVQTQYF
v_call: TRBV4-1; d_call: -; j_call: TRBJ2-7; clone_size: -; cdr3_nt: TGCGCCAGCAGCCAAGGGCCAGTAAGCTCCTACGAGCAGTACTTC; cdr3_aa: CASSQGPVSSYEQYF
v_call: TRBV5-1; d_call: TRBD1; j_call: TRBJ2-3; clone_size: -; cdr3_nt: TGCGCCAGCAGCTCAAGACCGGGACAGGGGTCAGATACGCAGTATTTT; cdr3_aa: CASSSRPGQGSDTQYF
v_call: TRBV28; d_call: -; j_call: TRBJ1-4; clone_size: -; cdr3_nt: TGTGCCAGCAGTTCTTACAGGGTCGGTAATGAAAAACTGTTTTTT; cdr3_aa: CASSSYRVGNEKLFF
v_call: TRBV29-1; d_call: -; j_call: TRBJ1-1; clone_size: -; cdr3_nt: TGCAGCGTTTCCCCTACTTGGGCAGGGCCGAACACTGAAGCTTTCTTT; cdr3_aa: CSVSPTWAGPNTEAFF
v_call: TRBV7-9; d_call: -; j_call: TRBJ2-7; clone_size: -; cdr3_nt: TGTGCCAGCAGCTTATCCTTGTACGAGCAGTACTTC; cdr3_aa: CASSLSLYEQYF
v_call: TRBV28; d_call: TRBD2; j_call: TRBJ2-3; clone_size: -; cdr3_nt: TGTGCCAGCAGGCGTGGGACTAGCGGGAGCGCAGATACGCAGTATTTT; cdr3_aa: CASRRGTSGSADTQYF
v_call: TRBV29-1; d_call: TRBD2; j_call: TRBJ2-3; clone_size: -; cdr3_nt: TGCAGCGCAGGAAGGGAGGGGTTAACAGATACGCAGTATTTT; cdr3_aa: CSAGREGLTDTQYF
v_call: TRBV27; d_call: TRBD2; j_call: TRBJ2-1; clone_size: -; cdr3_nt: TGTGCCAGCAGTCTGTCAACTAGCGCATACAATGAGCAGTTCTTC; cdr3_aa: CASSLSTSAYNEQFF
v_call: TRBV7-9; d_call: TRBD1; j_call: TRBJ2-2; clone_size: once; cdr3_nt: TGTGCCAGCACCCCGTGGGGACAGGCACGGACCGGGGAGCTGTTTTTT; cdr3_aa: CASTPWGQARTGELFF
v_call: TRBV6-5; d_call: -; j_call: TRBJ2-6; clone_size: -; cdr3_nt: TGTGCCAGCAGACCAGGGGTCTCTGGGGCCAACGTCCTGACTTTC; cdr3_aa: CASRPGVSGANVLTF
v_call: TRBV11-2; d_call: -; j_call: TRBJ1-2; clone_size: -; cdr3_nt: TGTGCCAGCAGCTTAGATCCTTGGGCAGGGCTCTATGGCTACACCTTC; cdr3_aa: CASSLDPWAGLYGYTF
v_call: TRBV28; d_call: TRBD1; j_call: TRBJ1-2; clone_size: -; cdr3_nt: TGTGCCAGCAGGTCGGGACAGGGAGGCGGCTACACCTTC; cdr3_aa: CASRSGQGGGYTF
v_call: TRBV6-1; d_call: -; j_call: TRBJ1-4; clone_size: -; cdr3_nt: TGTGCCAGCAGTGAACTGTCTAATGAAAAACTGTTTTTT; cdr3_aa: CASSELSNEKLFF
v_call: TRBV2; d_call: -; j_call: TRBJ2-3; clone_size: -; cdr3_nt: TGTGCCAGCAGTGAAGCGCGCGGGTACAGCACAGATACGCAGTATTTT; cdr3_aa: CASSEARGYSTDTQYF
v_call: TRBV5-1; d_call: -; j_call: TRBJ2-5; clone_size: -; cdr3_nt: TGCGCCAGCAGCTTGGACGGGCAAGAGACCCAGTACTTC; cdr3_aa: CASSLDGQETQYF
v_call: TRBV7-2; d_call: -; j_call: TRBJ1-1; clone_size: -; cdr3_nt: TGTGCCAGCAGCTTACAACCGGGAGCGAACACTGAAGCTTTCTTT; cdr3_aa: CASSLQPGANTEAFF
v_call: TRBV28; d_call: -; j_call: TRBJ2-7; clone_size: -; cdr3_nt: TGTGCCAGCAGTTTGGCGGGCCTGGGCGAGCAGTACTTC; cdr3_aa: CASSLAGLGEQYF
v_call: TRBV25-1; d_call: TRBD1; j_call: TRBJ1-4; clone_size: -; cdr3_nt: TGTGCCAGCAGTGAAACCCGGACAGGGGGGGGTGAAAAACTGTTTTTT; cdr3_aa: CASSETRTGGGEKLFF
v_call: TRBV6-5; d_call: TRBD2; j_call: TRBJ2-7; clone_size: -; cdr3_nt: TGTGCCAGCAGCGGGGTAGCGGGAGCAGTCCACGAGCAGTACTTC; cdr3_aa: CASSGVAGAVHEQYF
v_call: TRBV11-2; d_call: TRBD1; j_call: TRBJ2-7; clone_size: -; cdr3_nt: TGTGCCAGCAGCTTAGGACAGGGGTTTGACTACGAGCAGTACTTC; cdr3_aa: CASSLGQGFDYEQYF
v_call: TRBV6-6; d_call: -; j_call: TRBJ1-5; clone_size: -; cdr3_nt: TGTGCCAGCAGTTTTCCAGGGGATCAGCCCCAGCATTTT; cdr3_aa: CASSFPGDQPQHF
v_call: TRBV11-3; d_call: -; j_call: TRBJ2-3; clone_size: -; cdr3_nt: TGTGCCAGCAGCCCCAGGGGTCAGGATACGCAGTATTTT; cdr3_aa: CASSPRGQDTQYF
v_call: TRBV19; d_call: -; j_call: TRBJ2-1; clone_size: -; cdr3_nt: TGTGCCAGTAGTCCCCGAGGGTACAATGAGCAGTTCTTC; cdr3_aa: CASSPRGYNEQFF
v_call: TRBV2; d_call: TRBD2; j_call: TRBJ2-7; clone_size: -; cdr3_nt: TGTGCCAGCATTATGACTAGCGGGAGTTACGAGCAGTACTTC; cdr3_aa: CASIMTSGSYEQYF
v_call: TRBV6-7; d_call: TRBD1; j_call: TRBJ1-5; clone_size: -; cdr3_nt: TGTGCCAGCAGTCGCGACAGGGGAGAAAGTCAGCCCCAGCATTTT; cdr3_aa: CASSRDRGESQPQHF
v_call: TRBV7-2; d_call: TRBD2; j_call: TRBJ2-7; clone_size: -; cdr3_nt: TGTGCCAGCAGCTTGACTAGCGGGAGTATCGAGCAGTACTTC; cdr3_aa: CASSLTSGSIEQYF
v_call: TRBV5-6; d_call: -; j_call: TRBJ2-5; clone_size: once; cdr3_nt: TGTGCCAGCAGCTCGGGAGAGACCCAGTACTTC; cdr3_aa: CASSSGETQYF
v_call: TRBV21-1; d_call: -; j_call: TRBJ1-5; clone_size: -; cdr3_nt: TGTGCCAGCAGCAAAAGGTCAGGACTGTATAGCAATCAGCCCCAGCATTTT; cdr3_aa: CASSKRSGLYSNQPQHF
v_call: TRBV28; d_call: -; j_call: TRBJ1-1; clone_size: -; cdr3_nt: TGTGCCAGCAGCTTCTCGCTTTTTGACATGAACACTGAAGCTTTCTTT; cdr3_aa: CASSFSLFDMNTEAFF
v_call: TRBV2; d_call: -; j_call: TRBJ2-6; clone_size: -; cdr3_nt: TGTGCCAGCAGAGCGTTATTTTTGGGGGCACGAGGGGCCAACGTCCTGACTTTC; cdr3_aa: CASRALFLGARGANVLTF
v_call: TRBV9; d_call: -; j_call: TRBJ2-3; clone_size: -; cdr3_nt: TGTGCCAGCAGCGTAGAAGGGTTCGAGGGAGATACGCAGTATTTT; cdr3_aa: CASSVEGFEGDTQYF
v_call: TRBV29-1; d_call: -; j_call: TRBJ2-1; clone_size: -; cdr3_nt: TGCAGCGCGAGTCGAGGGTCCTACAATGAGCAGTTCTTC; cdr3_aa: CSASRGSYNEQFF
v_call: TRBV5-6; d_call: TRBD1; j_call: TRBJ2-7; clone_size: -; cdr3_nt: TGTGCCAGCAGCTTCCTTGGACAGGGGAAAGGGGAGCAGTACTTC; cdr3_aa: CASSFLGQGKGEQYF
v_call: TRBV15; d_call: -; j_call: TRBJ2-7; clone_size: -; cdr3_nt: TGTGCCACCAGCAGCCCTGGGGCTACCAATTACTACGAGCAGTACTTC; cdr3_aa: CATSSPGATNYYEQYF
v_call: TRBV4-1; d_call: TRBD1; j_call: TRBJ2-7; clone_size: -; cdr3_nt: TGCGCCAGCAGCCAACACCGGGACAGCAGCTCTTACGAGCAGTACTTC; cdr3_aa: CASSQHRDSSSYEQYF
v_call: TRBV2; d_call: -; j_call: TRBJ2-3; clone_size: -; cdr3_nt: TGTGCCAGCAGTTATTTAGAGGGTGCTAGCACAGATACGCAGTATTTT; cdr3_aa: CASSYLEGASTDTQYF
v_call: TRBV18; d_call: TRBD1; j_call: TRBJ1-4; clone_size: once; cdr3_nt: TGTGCCAGCTCACTCCGGACAGGGGGCTATGAAAAACTGTTTTTT; cdr3_aa: CASSLRTGGYEKLFF
v_call: TRBV21-1; d_call: -; j_call: TRBJ2-5; clone_size: -; cdr3_nt: TGTGCCAGCAGCAAAGTAAGGCGGAAGCGGGAGACGGGAGAGACCCAGTACTTC; cdr3_aa: CASSKVRRKRETGETQYF
v_call: TRBV13; d_call: -; j_call: TRBJ1-3; clone_size: -; cdr3_nt: TGTGCCAGCCGGGGGAATGGAAACACCATATATTTT; cdr3_aa: CASRGNGNTIYF
v_call: TRBV5-4; d_call: TRBD1; j_call: TRBJ2-7; clone_size: -; cdr3_nt: TGTGCCAGCAGCCCTCGACAGGGGGCAGGGTACGAGCAGTACTTC; cdr3_aa: CASSPRQGAGYEQYF
v_call: TRBV6-5; d_call: -; j_call: TRBJ2-7; clone_size: once; cdr3_nt: TGTGCCAGCAGTTACCGCCATATGTCGGGGGGCGCCGAGCAGTACTTC; cdr3_aa: CASSYRHMSGGAEQYF
v_call: TRBV6-1; d_call: TRBD1; j_call: TRBJ2-2; clone_size: -; cdr3_nt: TGTGCCAGCAGTTCAGGGGGGAACACCGGGGAGCTGTTTTTT; cdr3_aa: CASSSGGNTGELFF
v_call: TRBV6-1; d_call: -; j_call: TRBJ1-5; clone_size: -; cdr3_nt: TGTGCCAGCAAGTCGACGGAGTATAGCAATCAGCCCCAGCATTTT; cdr3_aa: CASKSTEYSNQPQHF
v_call: TRBV28; d_call: TRBD1; j_call: TRBJ2-1; clone_size: -; cdr3_nt: TGTGCCAGCAGCTTATCAGGGGGCTCTCCTTGGAATGAGCAGTTCTTC; cdr3_aa: CASSLSGGSPWNEQFF
v_call: TRBV5-1; d_call: -; j_call: TRBJ2-4; clone_size: -; cdr3_nt: TGCGCCAGCAGCACATCCGGGGAAAACATTCAGTACTTC; cdr3_aa: CASSTSGENIQYF
v_call: TRBV5-4; d_call: -; j_call: TRBJ2-1; clone_size: -; cdr3_nt: TGTGCCAGCTTTTTTTTGGTGGGGAGTGGTGGGGAAGAGCAGTTCTTC; cdr3_aa: CASFFLVGSGGEEQFF
v_call: TRBV18; d_call: -; j_call: TRBJ1-2; clone_size: -; cdr3_nt: TGTGCCAGCTCACCCGAAACGAGGGTCGGCTACACCTTC; cdr3_aa: CASSPETRVGYTF